The source of this T cell receptor beta chain is a study of regulatory T cells in long-lasting Graves disease (dated by TCRdb to the early 2020s). Regarding the research as a whole: Newly diagnosed Graves' disease patients had taken antithyroid drugs for less than 3 months. Peripheral blood TCR sequencing and RNA sequencing compared persistent Graves' disease patients with newly diagnosed Graves' disease patients. The study took place in China and was registered as a clinical trial. A total of about 35 samples underwent TCR sequencing: around 13 from persistent and 20 from newly diagnosed Graves' disease patients.

To prepare the library, multiplex PCR was applied. The sequencer was an Illumina HiSeq 4000. iRepertoire HTBI primers and Arm-PCR amplification of CDR3 regions were used to construct TCR beta libraries. Before sequencing, the PCR products went through gel purification. Per the original workflow: A total of roughly 58 TRBV and 14 TRBJ segments were identified across samples and were used for gene usage analysis of CDR3 amino acid clonotypes. COPE and FqMerger were used to merge filtered high-quality paired reads into contigs. BLAST was used to align contigs to IMGT TRBV, TRBD and TRBJ reference genes, with CDR3 defined following IMGT. Highly expanded clones were defined as clonotypes with a frequency above 0.1%. Shannon entropy was used to measure repertoire diversity, and the Gini coefficient was used to measure V-J evenness. Clonotypes shared by more than one individual were considered public. The raw public data were reprocessed by TCRdb itself: fastp quality trimming at Q25, MiXCR clonotype calling, in-frame beta chains only. Every entry covers one CDR3 protein and lists the most common genes and DNA from its rows. The V and J calls and clone size are TCRdb's, not the authors'. The sample table lists over 450,000 distinct CDR3 sequences, approximately 12% of them with a count of one. About 8.9% of the sample belongs to the ten largest clones.

Paper-wide results and their limitations: A larger number of public clonotypes was shared among persistent patients (more than 2,500) than among newly diagnosed patients (approximately 930). The small sample size was acknowledged by the authors as a limitation that may reduce accuracy. Lower TCR Shannon entropy and fewer highly expanded clones were observed in persistent Graves' disease patients than in newly diagnosed patients, which suggested clonal expansion. Sequencing and analysis were restricted to the TCR beta chain. Only peripheral blood was studied, because thyroid tissue, the primary lesion, was inaccessible. Preferential use of TRBV28, TRBJ1-2 and TRBJ2-5 was observed in persistent disease, whereas TRBV20-1 and TRBJ2-1 were favored in newly diagnosed disease.

Interpreted using the paper, the time point label stands for: newly diagnosed GD, antithyroid drugs for less than 3 months. RNA was extracted from PBMCs in TRIzol for both TCR sequencing and RNA sequencing. The diagnosis of Graves' disease was made according to American Thyroid Association guidelines. Patients for the study were recruited at an endocrinology department in Xi'an, China. Each patient gave approximately 9.7 milliliters of peripheral blood, collected in an EDTA anticoagulant tube. Ficoll Paque Plus density gradient separation was used to isolate PBMCs, and no additional T cell sorting was done. An Agilent 2100 Bioanalyzer and agarose gel were used to check RNA quality, and a NanoDrop 2000 was used to measure RNA concentration. V and J lose 4 bases and 4 bases, and a span of 10 bases separates them. The CDR3 has 13 amino acids, counting the end cysteine and phenylalanine. Here the CDR3 DNA is all that survives: 39 bases in frame from base 1. CDR1 and CDR2 were assigned from the germline V gene as KGHSH and LQKENI.

This clonotype was counted ten times or more. Its recognized antigen is unknown. Base qualities are missing; no much larger clone stands one base away. These data were also filed under a second study, of T cells in Graves' hyperthyroidism and ophthalmopathy. The second publication reports: Stable Graves' hyperthyroidism was defined as no progression to ophthalmopathy during 18 months of follow-up. Hyperthyroidism patients were newly diagnosed, had a disease duration of under 2 months, and were aged 18 to 65 years. Patients with uncontrolled infections, other autoimmune diseases, pregnancy or lactation were excluded. Clinical symptoms, serum thyroxine and TRAb, thyroid ultrasound, and orbital computed tomography formed the basis for the diagnoses. The first round of RT-PCR for the TCR CDR3 was performed with the HTBI primer set and the Qiagen OneStep RT-PCR kit. Most expanded thyroid clonotypes (frequency above 0.001) were also found in blood, which suggests that blood repertoires may mirror thyroid immune responses. Ophthalmopathy was separated from stable hyperthyroidism by a 13 V-J signature model, with around 90% sensitivity and approximately 81% specificity obtained in cross-validation and 80%/75% obtained in testing. In validation, progression to ophthalmopathy was predicted by the model with nearly 71% sensitivity and under 85% specificity, a median of 6.5 months before onset. TCR V-J signatures able to tell the groups apart were searched for in a discovery cohort of about a hundred patients, of whom more than 40 had Graves' ophthalmopathy and around 58 had stable Graves' hyperthyroidism. Prospective prediction of ophthalmopathy was tested in an independent validation cohort of some 20 hyperthyroidism patients and 15 to 17 patients who later progressed to ophthalmopathy. The 95 to 100 discovery patients were randomly split 7:3 into training and test sets. In more than 5 Graves' hyperthyroidism patients, the study also compared T-cell repertoires from thyroid tissue with T-cell repertoires from blood. After sampling, hyperthyroidism patients received methimazole starting at 30 mg daily, and ophthalmopathy patients received high-dose intravenous methylprednisolone. The libraries were constructed in a second round of multiplex PCR and then size-selected and purified. The libraries were sequenced on an Illumina HiSeq2000 using paired-end 100 bp reads. SOAPnuke was used to process the raw data, removing reads that contained adapters or uncalled bases, had a mean Phred below 15, or lacked an exact match to the constant primer or identifier. COPE v1.2.5 was used to merge high-quality paired reads, and clonotypes were defined as unique nucleotide sequences. Clonotypes were aligned to IMGT TRBV, TRBD and TRBJ reference segments using MiTCR v1.1. The analysis was restricted to V-J combinations with a frequency above 0.0001, which together covered just over 98% of the repertoires. The TCS score was defined as F50 (clonal expansion) divided by E x V (chaos), with BLOSUM62-based TCRdist calculated between CDR3 peptides within each V-J. Welch's t-statistics and random forest reduced 500 to 650 V-J features to around 14, which were used in a naive Bayes classifier (R e1071). No statistical method was used to fix the sample size in advance, and group allocation was not hidden from the investigators. The paper describes TCR Vbeta CDR3 sequencing of 120 to 150 peripheral blood samples, made up of 43 ophthalmopathy patients, 70 to 75 hyperthyroidism patients and approximately 17 progressor patients.

The clonotype originates from a woman aged 25 to 39 with Graves disease. Donor details come from another sample of the same person, matched by shared clones. The V and J genes are TRBV18 and TRBJ1-1; the D gene is not confidently resolved. This material consisted of peripheral blood mononuclear cells (PBMCs), taken at new diagnosis, from a patient treated with antithyroid drugs. The DNA reads TGTGCCAGCTCACACGGACGGGTCACTGAAGCTTTCTTT. Translation gives CASSHGRVTEAFF.